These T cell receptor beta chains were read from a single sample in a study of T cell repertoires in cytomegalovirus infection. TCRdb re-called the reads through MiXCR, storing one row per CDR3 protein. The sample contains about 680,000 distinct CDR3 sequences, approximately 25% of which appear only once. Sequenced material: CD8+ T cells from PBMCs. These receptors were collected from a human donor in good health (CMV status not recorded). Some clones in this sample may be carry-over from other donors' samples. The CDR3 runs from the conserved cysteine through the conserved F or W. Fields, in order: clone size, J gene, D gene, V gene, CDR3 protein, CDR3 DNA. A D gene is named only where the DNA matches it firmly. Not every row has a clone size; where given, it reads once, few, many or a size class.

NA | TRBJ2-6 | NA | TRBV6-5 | CASTWGGAGANVLTF | TGTGCCAGCACTTGGGGGGGCGCTGGGGCCAACGTCCTGACTTTC
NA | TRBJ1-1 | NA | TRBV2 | CASRSTEWNTEAFF | TGTGCCAGCAGAAGTACTGAATGGAACACTGAAGCTTTCTTT
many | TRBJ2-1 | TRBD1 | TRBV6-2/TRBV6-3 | CASSYSGQSYNEQFF | TGTGCCAGCAGTTACTCGGGACAGTCTTACAATGAGCAGTTCTTC
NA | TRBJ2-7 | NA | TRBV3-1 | CASSQDLGGLSYEQYF | TGTGCCAGCAGCCAAGATCTGGGGGGCCTCTCCTACGAGCAGTACTTC
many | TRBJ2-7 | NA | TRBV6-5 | CASSYSPGLEQYF | TGTGCCAGCAGTTATTCTCCAGGGTTGGAGCAGTACTTC
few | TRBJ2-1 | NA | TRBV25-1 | CASSGQGGEQFF | TGTGCCAGCAGTGGCCAGGGGGGTGAGCAGTTCTTC
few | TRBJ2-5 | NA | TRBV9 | CASNVAGAQQETQYF | TGTGCCAGCAACGTAGCCGGGGCGCAACAAGAGACCCAGTACTTC
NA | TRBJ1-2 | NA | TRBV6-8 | CASISGGYYGYTF | TGTGCCAGCATATCCGGGGGGTACTATGGCTACACCTTC
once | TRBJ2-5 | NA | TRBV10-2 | CASSESRDNQETQYF | TGCGCCAGCAGTGAGTCTAGGGACAACCAAGAGACCCAGTACTTC
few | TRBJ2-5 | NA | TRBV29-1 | CSVGDDQETQYF | TGCAGCGTGGGGGACGATCAAGAGACCCAGTACTTC
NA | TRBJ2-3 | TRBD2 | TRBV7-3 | CASSSRTSGGADTQYF | TGTGCCAGCAGCTCTCGGACTAGCGGGGGTGCAGATACGCAGTATTTT
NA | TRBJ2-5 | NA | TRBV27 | CASSLSLGDLYQETQYF | TGTGCCAGCAGTTTATCCTTGGGGGACCTATACCAAGAGACCCAGTACTTC
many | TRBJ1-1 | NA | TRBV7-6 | CASSSGVGAFF | TGTGCCAGCAGCTCGGGGGTGGGTGCTTTCTTT
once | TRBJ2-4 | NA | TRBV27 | CASSVDRWRAQNIQYF | TGTGCCAGCAGTGTAGACAGGTGGAGGGCACAAAACATTCAGTACTTC
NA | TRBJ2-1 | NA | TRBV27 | CALGRPREEQFF | TGTGCCTTGGGGAGGCCCCGGGAGGAGCAGTTCTTC
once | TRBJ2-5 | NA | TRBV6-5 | CASSYSLAQSQETQYF | TGTGCCAGCAGTTACTCTCTTGCGCAGAGCCAAGAGACCCAGTACTTC
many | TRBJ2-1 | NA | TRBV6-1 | CASVKRTAPLEQFF | TGTGCCAGCGTTAAACGGACCGCCCCTCTTGAGCAGTTCTTC
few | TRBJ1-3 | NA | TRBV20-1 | CSARDLPGNSGNTIYF | TGCAGTGCTAGAGATTTGCCAGGAAACTCTGGAAACACCATATATTTT
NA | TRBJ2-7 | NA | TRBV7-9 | CASSSIKDPTYEQYF | TGTGCCAGCAGCTCAATTAAGGACCCAACCTACGAGCAGTACTTC
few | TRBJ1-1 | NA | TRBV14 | CASSQVGWQEAFF | TGTGCCAGCAGCCAAGTAGGGTGGCAGGAAGCTTTCTTT
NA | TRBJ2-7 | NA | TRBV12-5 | CASGDDVATYEQYF | TGTGCTAGTGGTGATGACGTTGCTACCTACGAGCAGTACTTC
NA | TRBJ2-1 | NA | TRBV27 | CASTTENYNEQFF | TGTGCCAGCACGACAGAAAACTACAATGAGCAGTTCTTC
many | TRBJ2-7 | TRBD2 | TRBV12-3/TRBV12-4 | CASSTSGGGYEQYF | TGTGCCAGCAGTACCAGCGGGGGGGGCTACGAGCAGTACTTC
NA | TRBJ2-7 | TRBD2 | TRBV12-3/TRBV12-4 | CASSAAAGAQSEQYF | TGTGCCAGCAGCGCCGCAGCGGGGGCCCAGAGTGAGCAGTACTTC
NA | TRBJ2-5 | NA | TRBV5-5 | CASSLGAKGTQYF | TGTGCCAGCAGCTTAGGGGCAAAAGGGACCCAGTACTTC
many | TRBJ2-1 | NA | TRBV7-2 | CASSLGKRVASYNEQFF | TGTGCCAGCAGCTTAGGAAAGAGGGTGGCCTCCTACAATGAGCAGTTCTTC
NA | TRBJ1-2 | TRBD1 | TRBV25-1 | CASSEYFTGGLYGYTF | TGTGCCAGCAGTGAATATTTTACAGGGGGTCTGTATGGCTACACCTTC
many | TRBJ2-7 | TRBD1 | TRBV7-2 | CASSWDSSYEQYF | TGTGCCAGCAGCTGGGACAGCTCCTACGAGCAGTACTTC
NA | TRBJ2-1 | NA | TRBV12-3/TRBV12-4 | CASSFITPGLQTNNEQFF | TGTGCCAGCAGTTTTATCACCCCGGGACTCCAAACGAACAATGAGCAGTTCTTC
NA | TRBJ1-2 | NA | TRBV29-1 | CSVVPTEADYGYTF | TGCAGCGTCGTCCCCACGGAGGCAGACTATGGCTACACCTTC
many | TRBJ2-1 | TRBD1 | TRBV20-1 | CSAVKQGRGSYNEQFF | TGCAGTGCTGTAAAACAGGGGCGAGGCTCCTACAATGAGCAGTTCTTC
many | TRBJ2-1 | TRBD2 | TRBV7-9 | CASSLLAGASYNEQFF | TGTGCCAGCAGCTTGCTAGCGGGGGCGTCCTACAATGAGCAGTTCTTC
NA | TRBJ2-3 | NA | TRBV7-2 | CASSRTRAALDF | TGTGCCAGCAGCCGAACTCGGGCCGCACTGGATTTT
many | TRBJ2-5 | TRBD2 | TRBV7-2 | CASSVAYSGGPISETQYF | TGTGCCAGCAGCGTAGCCTATAGCGGGGGGCCGATCTCAGAGACCCAGTACTTC
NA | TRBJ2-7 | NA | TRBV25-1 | CASSDSGVSYEQYF | TGTGCCAGCAGTGATTCGGGGGTCTCCTACGAGCAGTACTTC
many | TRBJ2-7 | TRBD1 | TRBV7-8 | CATGDRGIYEQYF | TGTGCCACAGGGGACAGGGGGATCTACGAGCAGTACTTC
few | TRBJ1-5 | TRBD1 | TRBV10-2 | CATRVWGQGNQPQHF | TGCGCCACCCGAGTCTGGGGACAGGGCAATCAGCCCCAGCATTTT
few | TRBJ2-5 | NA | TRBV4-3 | CASSQDTRGTSTQYF | TGCGCCAGCAGCCAAGATACCAGGGGAACCTCGACCCAGTACTTC
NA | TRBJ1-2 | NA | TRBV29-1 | CSVPGGGFPNYGYTF | TGCAGCGTTCCTGGCGGGGGATTCCCTAACTATGGCTACACCTTC
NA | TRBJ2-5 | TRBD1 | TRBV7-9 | CASSSWTGETQYF | TGTGCCAGCAGTTCATGGACAGGAGAGACCCAGTACTTC
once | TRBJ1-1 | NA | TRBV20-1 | CSAEAMNTEAFF | TGCAGTGCTGAGGCGATGAACACTGAAGCTTTCTTT
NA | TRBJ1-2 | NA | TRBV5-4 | CASRITGYGYTF | TGTGCCAGCAGGATCACAGGGTATGGCTACACCTTC
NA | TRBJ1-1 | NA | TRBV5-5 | CASSLGSAATEAFF | TGTGCCAGCAGCTTGGGATCGGCGGCCACTGAAGCTTTCTTT
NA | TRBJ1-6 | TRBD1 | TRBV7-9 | CASSSPGGQDNSPLHF | TGTGCCAGCAGCTCCCCAGGGGGACAAGATAATTCACCCCTCCACTTT
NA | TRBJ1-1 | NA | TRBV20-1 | CSAGADRNTEAFF | TGCAGTGCTGGGGCCGACAGGAACACTGAAGCTTTCTTT